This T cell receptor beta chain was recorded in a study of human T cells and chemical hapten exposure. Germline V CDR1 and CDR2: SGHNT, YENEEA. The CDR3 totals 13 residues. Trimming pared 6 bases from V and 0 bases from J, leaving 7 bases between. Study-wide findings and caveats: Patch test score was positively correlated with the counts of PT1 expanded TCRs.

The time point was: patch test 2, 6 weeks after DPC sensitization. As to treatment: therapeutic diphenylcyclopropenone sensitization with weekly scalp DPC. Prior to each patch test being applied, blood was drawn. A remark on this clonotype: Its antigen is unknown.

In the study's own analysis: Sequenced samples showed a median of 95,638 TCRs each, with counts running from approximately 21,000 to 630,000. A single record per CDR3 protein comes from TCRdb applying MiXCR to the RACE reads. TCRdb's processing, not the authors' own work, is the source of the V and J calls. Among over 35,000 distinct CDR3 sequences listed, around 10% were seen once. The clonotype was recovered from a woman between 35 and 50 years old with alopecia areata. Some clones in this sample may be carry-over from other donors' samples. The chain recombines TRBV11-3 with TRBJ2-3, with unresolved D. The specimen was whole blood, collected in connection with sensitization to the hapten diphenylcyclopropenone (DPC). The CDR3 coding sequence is TGTGCCAGCAGTTTTTCGAGCACAGATACGCAGTATTTT. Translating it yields CASSFSSTDTQYF.